One and the same sample provided the 9 T cell receptor beta chains below, sequenced in a study of blood T cell repertoires in COVID-19. Sequenced by immunoSEQ multiplex PCR; TCRdb stores in-frame clones only, minus some. The sample yields 200,000 or so clones, 87% seen once. The specimen sequenced was PBMCs or T cells enriched from blood (not recorded which). These receptors were obtained from a man aged 30 to 39 who had recovered from COVID-19.

The chain recombines TRBV3-1 (or the pseudogene TRBV3-2) with TRBJ1-1; 8 positions agree with TRBD1. From germline, CDR1 is LGHDT and CDR2 YNNKEL (reference sequence). V dropped 4 bases and J dropped 4; count of bases not matched to a gene: 11. This CDR3 region has 16 residues. The CDR3 region is CASSLRGLQGGTEAFF. CDR3 DNA sequence: TGTGCCAGCAGCCTTAGAGGATTACAGGGGGGCACTGAAGCTTTCTTT.

The sample holds one count of this clone. The chain couples TRBV7-2 to TRBJ1-2, with D possibly being TRBD1 (5 bases). The germline V and J ends were trimmed by 2 bases and 3 bases, with 13 bases remaining between them. Per germline, CDR1 SGHTA and CDR2 FQGNSA. CDR3 length: 15 amino acids. CDR3: CASSLYRTEDYGYTF. As DNA, the CDR3 is TGTGCCAGCAGCTTATACAGGACGGAAGACTATGGCTACACCTTC.

The chain joins TRBV4-1 to TRBJ2-7; 8 bases line up with TRBD1. Per germline, CDR1 MGHRA and CDR2 YSYEKL. V was clipped by 1 base and J by 0 bases; unmatched bases: 11. The CDR3 is 18 amino acids. CDR3 region: CASSQVFSRDRSSYEQYF. The CDR3 DNA sequence: TGCGCCAGCAGCCAAGTTTTCAGTCGGGACAGGAGCTCCTACGAGCAGTACTTC.

V and J are TRBV9 and TRBJ2-6, with a tentative D call TRBD1 (6 bases). Between the trimmed V and J ends, which lost 3 bases and 3 bases, there was a span of 13 bases. The CDR3 contains 16 residues. Germline CDR1 SGDLS, CDR2 YYNGEE. The CDR3 here is CASSGLRGGGANVLTF. In DNA form, the CDR3 reads TGTGCCAGCAGCGGACTCAGGGGTGGTGGGGCCAACGTCCTGACTTTC.

V gene TRBV13 combines with J gene TRBJ2-5; D is unclear. The CDR3 length is 13 residues. Germline loops: CDR1 PRHDT, CDR2 FYEKMQ (reference sequence). Trimming stripped 3 bases from V and 0 bases from J, with 5 bases between. CDR3 amino acids: CASSFTYQETQYF. The CDR3 DNA follows: TGTGCCAGCAGCTTTACATACCAAGAGACCCAGTACTTC.

V and J are TRBV10-1 and TRBJ2-7, with D possibly TRBD2 on 5 matching bases. The CDR3 has 16 residues. Per germline, CDR1 WNHNN and CDR2 SYGVQD (reference sequence). The V and J ends lost 6 bases and 4 bases respectively, with 22 bases between them. The CDR3 reads CASRDFNIDTAYEQYF. In DNA, the CDR3 is TGCGCCAGCAGGGACTTTAACATTGATACAGCTTACGAGCAGTACTTC.

The chain recombines TRBV6-5 with TRBJ1-4, with 8 bases aligning to TRBD1. The CDR3 has 14 residues. The trim removed 5 bases at V and 6 bases at J, leaving 5 bases unmatched. CDR1 and CDR2 from the germline V gene are MNHEY and SVGAGI. The CDR3 loop reads CASSPQGAYEKLFF. The DNA of the CDR3 is TGTGCCAGCAGTCCCCAGGGGGCTTATGAAAAACTGTTTTTT.

The rearrangement uses TRBV19 and TRBJ1-3; D possibly corresponds to TRBD1 (6 bases). The CDR3 is made up of 21 amino acids. The V gene's germline CDR1 is LNHDA and CDR2 SQIVND (reference sequence). The germline V and J ends were trimmed by 5 bases and 4 bases, with 33 bases remaining between them. The CDR3 is CASSPYRGQPKVYYPGNTIYF. CDR3 DNA: TGTGCCAGTAGTCCCTACCGCGGACAGCCGAAGGTTTACTATCCCGGAAACACCATATATTTT.

This chain joins TRBV27 and TRBJ1-1; 9 bases map to TRBD1. J lost 5 bases, V lost 1 base, and 5 bases had no gene match. The germline CDR1 and CDR2 sequences are MNHEY and SMNVEV (reference sequence). This CDR3 is 15 amino acids long. CDR3 in amino acids: CASSLWTGARTEAFF. In nucleotides, the CDR3 is TGTGCCAGCAGTTTATGGACAGGGGCGAGAACTGAAGCTTTCTTT.